This T cell receptor beta chain comes out of a study of human versus mouse CDR3 diversity and MHC coevolution. Clones were read by immunoSEQ multiplex PCR, and TCRdb kept only the in-frame ones, dropping some. The sample has roughly 86,000 clones; about 94% are singletons. This CDR3 has 14 amino acids. V gave up 5 bases and J gave up 6 bases; unmatched junction bases: 9. Germline lookup yields CDR1 LNHDA and CDR2 SQIVND (reference sequence). This clone was seen more than once but under ten times. The TCR sequence derives from a person between 25 and 70 years old in good health. V and J are TRBV19 and TRBJ2-7; 8 bases line up with TRBD1. The sequenced material came from naive CD4+ T cells from blood. The subset: CD45RO-negative CD62L-positive naive CD4 T cells. CDR3 sequence: CASSLLGQGAEQYF. For the CDR3, the DNA is TGTGCCAGTAGTCTATTAGGGCAGGGGGCCGAGCAGTACTTC. Full variable domain (rest looked up from reference TRBV19 and TRBJ2-7): DGGITQSPKYLFRKEGQNVTLSCEQNLNHDAMYWYRQDPGQGLRLIYYSQIVNDFQKGDIAEGYSVSREKKESFPLTVTSAQKNPTAFYLCASSLLGQGAEQYFGPGTRLTVT.